This T cell receptor beta chain emerged from a study of cytomegalovirus exposure and HLA in healthy donors. Study-level findings and limits: Later analysis found that TCR beta chains associated with HLA were more clonally expanded than other, equally common chains. The Asian-associated ancestry cluster reportedly had fewer N-insertions than the approximately 700-donor mean in a later analysis. In vitro checks showed that three CMV-associated chains really do target CMV antigens. Earlier analysis looked at TCR beta V segments, and most were productive about 87% or about 30% of the time.

With 60 Vbeta and 13 Jbeta primers, the PCR was carried out. The repertoire was sequenced with immunoSEQ multiplex PCR; TCRdb's copy has only in-frame clones and lacks some. The record lists 150,000 to 200,000 clones, of which the ten most abundant hold approximately 2%. V dropped 7 bases and J dropped 7 bases, with 16 bases sitting between them. The CDR3 covers 12 residues. CDR1 and CDR2 (germline): SQVTM, ANQGSEA. Note on this clone: What it recognizes is unknown.

This TCR was recovered from a man younger than 40 in good health and CMV-seronegative. Material for sequencing was PBMCs. The rearrangement joins TRBV29-1 to TRBJ1-2, with a possible D match to TRBD1 (5 bases). CDR3 nucleotides: TGCAGCGCTATACTGGGGGGGTTTGGCTACACCTTC. This gives the protein CSAILGGFGYTF.